This T cell receptor (beta chain) was retrieved from a study of metastatic and nonmetastatic thyroid tumors. TCRdb redid the clone calls on the PCR reads using MiXCR. In the table there are about 5,000 clones, 33% of which are singletons. No patient received treatment before thyroid surgery. Specimen: adjacent normal tissue. This TCR derives from a female donor with papillary thyroid cancer or a benign thyroid nodule (not recorded which). Some clones in this sample may be carry-over from other donors' samples.

CDR3 loop: CASSSTGLYEQYF. The CDR3, as DNA: TGTGCCAGCAGTTCGACAGGGCTATACGAGCAGTACTTC. The V gene is TRBV27, the J gene TRBJ2-7; 7 bases match TRBD1. CDR1 and CDR2 from the germline V gene are MNHEY and SMNVEV (reference sequence). The CDR3 consists of 13 residues. J was trimmed by 4 bases and V by 4 bases; bases with no gene match: 4.